The following is a TCR beta chain sequence with its context. Antigen specificity is unknown. V was pared by 2 bases and J by 4 bases, with 4 bases of the junction left unmatched. The CDR3 is 14 residues long. A second PCR of 7 to 11 cycles used a sample-barcoded 5' primer and a J-beta primer mix. Each CDR3 protein is one row after TCRdb ran MiXCR on the 5' RACE reads. This table has roughly 680,000 distinct CDR3 sequences, around half appearing once. This sample was included in a study of blood T cells in healthy people across ages. Study-level points and caveats: It was the long-lived donors that had more naive CD4+ cells and higher diversity than aged donors.

Sequencing was carried out using blood. The receptor comes from a woman aged 55-70 years in good health. This chain links TRBV12-3 or TRBV12-4 with TRBJ1-2, with TRBD1 identical over 7 bases. CDR3 region: CASSLNQGVYGYTF. The DNA of the CDR3 is TGTGCCAGCAGTTTAAACCAGGGGGTCTATGGCTACACCTTC.